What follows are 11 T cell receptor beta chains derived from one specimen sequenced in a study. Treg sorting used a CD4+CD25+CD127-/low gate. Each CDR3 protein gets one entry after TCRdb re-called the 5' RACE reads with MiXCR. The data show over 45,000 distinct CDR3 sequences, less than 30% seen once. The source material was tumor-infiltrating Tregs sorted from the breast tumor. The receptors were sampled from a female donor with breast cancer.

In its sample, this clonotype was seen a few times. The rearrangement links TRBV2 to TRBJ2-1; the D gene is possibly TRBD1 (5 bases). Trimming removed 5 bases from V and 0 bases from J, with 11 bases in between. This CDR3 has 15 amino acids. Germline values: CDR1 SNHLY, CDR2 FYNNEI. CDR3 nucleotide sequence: TGTGCCAGCAGTACAGACAGTAGCTCCTACAATGAGCAGTTCTTC. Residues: CASSTDSSSYNEQFF.

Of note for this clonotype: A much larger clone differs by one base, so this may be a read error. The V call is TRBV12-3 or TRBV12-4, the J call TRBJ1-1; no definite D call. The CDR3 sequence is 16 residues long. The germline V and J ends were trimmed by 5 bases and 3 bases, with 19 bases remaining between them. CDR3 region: CASSPPGMGVDTEAFF. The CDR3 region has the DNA TGTGCCAGCAGTCCCCCGGGGATGGGTGTTGACACTGAAGCTTTCTTT.

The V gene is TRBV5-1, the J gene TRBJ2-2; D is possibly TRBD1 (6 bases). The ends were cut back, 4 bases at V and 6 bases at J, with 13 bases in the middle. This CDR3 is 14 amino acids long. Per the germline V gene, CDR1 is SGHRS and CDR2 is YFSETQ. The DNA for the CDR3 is TGCGCCAGCAGCCCGCAGGGGATCGCCGGGGAGCTGTTTTTT. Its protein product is CASSPQGIAGELFF.

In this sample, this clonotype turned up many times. The CDR3 loop is CASSLATGANVLTF. The CDR3 DNA follows: TGCGCCAGCAGCTTAGCAACTGGGGCCAACGTCCTGACTTTC. The gene calls are TRBV5-1 and TRBJ2-6; D is ambiguous. CDR1 and CDR2 from the germline V gene are SGHRS and YFSETQ. Deletions cut 2 bases from V and 2 bases from J, with 5 bases between. The CDR3 is 14 residues long.

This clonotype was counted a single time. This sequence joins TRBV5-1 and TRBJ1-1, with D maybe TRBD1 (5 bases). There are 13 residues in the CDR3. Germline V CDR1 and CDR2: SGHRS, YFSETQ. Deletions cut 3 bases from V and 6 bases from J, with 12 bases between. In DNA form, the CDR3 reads TGCGCCAGCAGCTCCCAGGGATGGCCTGAAGCTTTCTTT. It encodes CASSSQGWPEAFF.

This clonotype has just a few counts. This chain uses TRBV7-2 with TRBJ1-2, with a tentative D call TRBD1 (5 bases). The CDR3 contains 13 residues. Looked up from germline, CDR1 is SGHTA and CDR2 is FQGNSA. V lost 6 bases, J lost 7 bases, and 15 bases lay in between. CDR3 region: CASSKTEHFGYTF. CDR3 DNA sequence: TGTGCCAGCAGTAAGACAGAACACTTTGGCTACACCTTC.

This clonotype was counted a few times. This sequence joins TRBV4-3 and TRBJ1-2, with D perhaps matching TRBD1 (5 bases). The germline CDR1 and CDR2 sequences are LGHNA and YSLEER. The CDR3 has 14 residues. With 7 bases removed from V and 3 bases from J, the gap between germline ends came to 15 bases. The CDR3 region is CASTPRVLDYGYTF. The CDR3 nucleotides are TGCGCCAGCACACCCAGGGTGTTAGACTATGGCTACACCTTC.

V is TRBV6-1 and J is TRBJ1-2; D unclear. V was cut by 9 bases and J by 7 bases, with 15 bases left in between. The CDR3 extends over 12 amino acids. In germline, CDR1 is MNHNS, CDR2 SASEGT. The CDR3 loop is CASLSYSGGYTF. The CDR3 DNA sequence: TGTGCCAGTTTATCCTACTCCGGTGGCTACACCTTC.

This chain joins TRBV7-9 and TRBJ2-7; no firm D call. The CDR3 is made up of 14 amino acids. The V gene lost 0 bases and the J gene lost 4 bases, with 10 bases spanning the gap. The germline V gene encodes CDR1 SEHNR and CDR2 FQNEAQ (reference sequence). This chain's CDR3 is CASSLASGPYEQYF. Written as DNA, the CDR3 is TGTGCCAGCAGCTTAGCGTCGGGTCCATACGAGCAGTACTTC.

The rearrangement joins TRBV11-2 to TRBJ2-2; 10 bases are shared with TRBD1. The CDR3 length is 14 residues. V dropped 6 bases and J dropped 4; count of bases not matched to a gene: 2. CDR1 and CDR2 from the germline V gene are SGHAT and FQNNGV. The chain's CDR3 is CASRRTGGTGELFF. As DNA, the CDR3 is TGTGCCAGCAGGCGGACAGGGGGCACCGGGGAGCTGTTTTTT.

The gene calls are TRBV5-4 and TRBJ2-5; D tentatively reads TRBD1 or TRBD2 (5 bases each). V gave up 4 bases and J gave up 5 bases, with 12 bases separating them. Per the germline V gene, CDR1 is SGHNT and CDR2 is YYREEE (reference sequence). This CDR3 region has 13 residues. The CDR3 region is CASSPWGKETQYF. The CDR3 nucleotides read TGTGCCAGCAGCCCCTGGGGGAAGGAGACCCAGTACTTC.